This section outlines one T cell receptor beta chain sequence together with its context. Antigen unknown. This record comes from a study of cytomegalovirus exposure and HLA in healthy donors. Findings and limits, study-wide: Beyond CMV serostatus, there was no information to go on about immune exposure. Fewer than 200 TCR beta chains were listed as cytomegalovirus-associated.

Researchers ran the PCR with 60 Vbeta and 13 Jbeta primers. Methods used by the authors: Roughly 11 million shared chains were among the about 80 million unique TCR beta chains that a later analysis counted. Some clones are missing from TCRdb's copy, which holds only in-frame ones; the method was immunoSEQ multiplex PCR. That table furnishes V, J and clone size, whereas the DNA furnished D and trimming. Of about 200,000 clones listed, 82% were seen once; the top ten hold about 0.1%. Looked up from germline, CDR1 is SGHRS and CDR2 is YFSETQ. The CDR3 has 16 amino acids. Trimming removed 4 bases from V and 6 bases from J; junction bases left unmatched: 9.

Sequenced material: PBMCs. The genes are TRBV5-1 and TRBJ2-5; TRBD2 agrees at 13 bases. The source is a boy aged 2 to 10 in good health and CMV-seronegative. The CDR3 sequence: CASSPFGLAGEQTQYF. DNA for the CDR3: TGCGCCAGCAGCCCATTCGGACTAGCGGGGGAACAGACCCAGTACTTC.